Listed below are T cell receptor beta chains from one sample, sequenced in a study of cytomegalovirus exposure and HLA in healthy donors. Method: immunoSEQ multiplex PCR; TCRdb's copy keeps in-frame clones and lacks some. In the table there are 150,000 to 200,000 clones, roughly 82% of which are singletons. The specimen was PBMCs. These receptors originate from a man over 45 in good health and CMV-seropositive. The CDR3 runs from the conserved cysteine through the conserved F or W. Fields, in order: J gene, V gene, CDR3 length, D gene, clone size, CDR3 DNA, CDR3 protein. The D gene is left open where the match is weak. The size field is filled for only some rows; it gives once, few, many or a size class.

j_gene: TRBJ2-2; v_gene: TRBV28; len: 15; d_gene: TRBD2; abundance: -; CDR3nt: TGTGCCAGCAGTGGGTCGGGAGGAGAGGCCGGGGAGCTGTTTTTT; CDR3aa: CASSGSGGEAGELFF
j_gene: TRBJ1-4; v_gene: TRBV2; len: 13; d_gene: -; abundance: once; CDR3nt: TGTGCCAGCAGCAGGGGTGCTAATGAAAAACTGTTTTTT; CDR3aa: CASSRGANEKLFF
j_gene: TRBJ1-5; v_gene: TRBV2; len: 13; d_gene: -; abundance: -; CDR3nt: TGTGCCAGCAGTGATACAGGCCGCCAGCCCCAGCATTTT; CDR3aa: CASSDTGRQPQHF
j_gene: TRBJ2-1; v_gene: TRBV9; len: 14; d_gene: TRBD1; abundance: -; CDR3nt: TGTGCCAGCAGCGCATCCAGGGGGTACAATGAGCAGTTCTTC; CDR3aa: CASSASRGYNEQFF
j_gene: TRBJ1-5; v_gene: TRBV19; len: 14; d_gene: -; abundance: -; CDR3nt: TGTGCCAGTAGTCCAAAAGAGGGAAGACAGCCCCAGCATTTT; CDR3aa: CASSPKEGRQPQHF
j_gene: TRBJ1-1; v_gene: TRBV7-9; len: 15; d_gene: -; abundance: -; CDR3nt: TGTGCCAGCAGCTTACTGGGGCTGATGAACACTGAAGCTTTCTTT; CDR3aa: CASSLLGLMNTEAFF
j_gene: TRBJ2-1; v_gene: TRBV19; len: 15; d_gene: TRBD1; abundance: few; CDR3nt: TGTGCCAGTAGTAAAGACAGGGAAATAGTCAATGAGCAGTTCTTC; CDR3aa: CASSKDREIVNEQFF
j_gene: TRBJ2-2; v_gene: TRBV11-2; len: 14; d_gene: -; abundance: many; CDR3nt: TGTGCCAGCAGCTTAAACCCAGGGGCCGGGGAGCTGTTTTTT; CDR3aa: CASSLNPGAGELFF
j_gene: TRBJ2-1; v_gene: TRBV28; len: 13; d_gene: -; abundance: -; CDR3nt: TGTGCCAGCAGCTTATACAGAAACAATGAGCAGTTCTTC; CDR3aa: CASSLYRNNEQFF
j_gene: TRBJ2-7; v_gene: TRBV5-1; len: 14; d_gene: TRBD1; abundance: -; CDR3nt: TGCGCCAGCAGCTTAAGGACAGGGGGGGACGAGCAGTACTTC; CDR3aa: CASSLRTGGDEQYF
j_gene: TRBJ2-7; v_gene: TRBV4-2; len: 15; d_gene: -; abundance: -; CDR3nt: TGTGCCAGCAGCCAAGTTATGAGCGAAACCTACGAGCAGTACTTC; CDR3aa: CASSQVMSETYEQYF
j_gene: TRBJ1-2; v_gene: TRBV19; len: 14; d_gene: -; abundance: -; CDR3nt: TGTGCCAGTAGTGTCCTTAGGAGTATGAATGGCTACACCTTC; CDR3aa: CASSVLRSMNGYTF
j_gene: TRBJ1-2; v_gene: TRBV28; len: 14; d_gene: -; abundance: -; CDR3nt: TGTGCCAGCAGTGAGGATAACCGTAACTATGGCTACACCTTC; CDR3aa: CASSEDNRNYGYTF
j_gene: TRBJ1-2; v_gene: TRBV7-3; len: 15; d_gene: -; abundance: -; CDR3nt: TGTGCCAGCAGCTTAACAGGGGCGGCGGACTATGGCTACACCTTC; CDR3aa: CASSLTGAADYGYTF
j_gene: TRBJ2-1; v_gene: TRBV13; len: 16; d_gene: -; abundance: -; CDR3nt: TGTGCCAGCAGCTTCCGAGAGAGAACCTCCTACAATGAGCAGTTCTTC; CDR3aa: CASSFRERTSYNEQFF
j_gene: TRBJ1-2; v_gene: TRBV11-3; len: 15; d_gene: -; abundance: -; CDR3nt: TGTGCCAGCAGCTTCTACCGGGACGGGAGCTATGGCTACACCTTC; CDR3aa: CASSFYRDGSYGYTF
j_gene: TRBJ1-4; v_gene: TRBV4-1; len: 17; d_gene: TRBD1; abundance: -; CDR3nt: TGCGCCAGCAGCCAAGATCGGGACAGGGGGGAATTGGAAAAACTGTTTTTT; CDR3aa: CASSQDRDRGELEKLFF
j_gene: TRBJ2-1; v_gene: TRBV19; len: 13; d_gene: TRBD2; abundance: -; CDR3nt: TGTGCCAGTAGTAGTCAAGCGGGGCATGAGCAGTTCTTC; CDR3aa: CASSSQAGHEQFF
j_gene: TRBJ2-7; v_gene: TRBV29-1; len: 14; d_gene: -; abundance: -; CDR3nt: TGCAGCACGACCGGGACAACTCGTCCCTACGAGCAGTACTTC; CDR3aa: CSTTGTTRPYEQYF
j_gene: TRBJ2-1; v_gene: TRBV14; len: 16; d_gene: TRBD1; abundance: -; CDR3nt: TGTGCCAGCAGCCAAGATAGGACAGGGATATACAATGAGCAGTTCTTC; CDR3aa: CASSQDRTGIYNEQFF
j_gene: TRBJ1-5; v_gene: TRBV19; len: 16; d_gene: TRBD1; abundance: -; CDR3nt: TGTGCCAGTAGTATCCAGAGACAGGGGTGGAATCAGCCCCAGCATTTT; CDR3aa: CASSIQRQGWNQPQHF
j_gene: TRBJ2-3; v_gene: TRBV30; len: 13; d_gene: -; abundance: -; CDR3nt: TGTGCCTGGAACAGGGCTCGCACAGATACGCAGTATTTT; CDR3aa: CAWNRARTDTQYF
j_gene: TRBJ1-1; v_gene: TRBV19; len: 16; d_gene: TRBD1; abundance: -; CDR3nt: TGTGCCAGTAGTAGAGGGGACAGGGTGAGTCACACTGAAGCTTTCTTT; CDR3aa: CASSRGDRVSHTEAFF
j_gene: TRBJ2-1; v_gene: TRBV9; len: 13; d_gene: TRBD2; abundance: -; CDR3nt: TGTGCCAGCAGCGTAGGGGGACTAGAAGAGCAGTTCTTC; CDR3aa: CASSVGGLEEQFF
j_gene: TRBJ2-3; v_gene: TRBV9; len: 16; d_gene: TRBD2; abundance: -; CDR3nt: TGTGCCAGCAGCTTCCGAGCGGGGGAGAGCACAGATACGCAGTATTTT; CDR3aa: CASSFRAGESTDTQYF
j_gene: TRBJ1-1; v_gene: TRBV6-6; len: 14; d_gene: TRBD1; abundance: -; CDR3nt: TGTGCCAGCAGTACGACAGGGAATAGGGCTGAAGCTTTCTTT; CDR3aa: CASSTTGNRAEAFF
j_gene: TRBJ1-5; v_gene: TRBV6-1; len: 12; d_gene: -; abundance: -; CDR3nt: TGTGCCAGCAGAACACAGGGACAGCCCCAGCATTTT; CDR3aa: CASRTQGQPQHF
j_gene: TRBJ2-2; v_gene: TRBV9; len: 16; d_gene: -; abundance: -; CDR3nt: TGTGCCAGCAGCGTAGGGGTGGGGGCTGGCACCGGGGAGCTGTTTTTT; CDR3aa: CASSVGVGAGTGELFF
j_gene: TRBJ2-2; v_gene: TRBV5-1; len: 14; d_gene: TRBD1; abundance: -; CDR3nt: TGCGCCAGCAGTCTGACAGGGAGCACCGGGGAGCTGTTTTTT; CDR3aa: CASSLTGSTGELFF
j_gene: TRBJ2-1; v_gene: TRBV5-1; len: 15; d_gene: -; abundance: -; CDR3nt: TGCGCCAGCAGCTTGGGGCTAGCGCCCTACAATGAGCAGTTCTTC; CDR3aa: CASSLGLAPYNEQFF
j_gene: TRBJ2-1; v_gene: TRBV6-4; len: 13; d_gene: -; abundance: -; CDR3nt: TGTGCCAGCAGTGTCGGGACTGGCAATGAGCAGTTCTTC; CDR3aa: CASSVGTGNEQFF
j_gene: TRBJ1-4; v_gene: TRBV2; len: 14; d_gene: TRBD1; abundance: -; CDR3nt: TGTGCCAGCAGTTTGACAGGGCCTAATGAAAAACTGTTTTTT; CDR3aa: CASSLTGPNEKLFF
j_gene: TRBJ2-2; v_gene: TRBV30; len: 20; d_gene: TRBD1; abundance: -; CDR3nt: TGTGCCTGGAGGGCCTGGGGGACAGGCACTCGAACCTCGAACACCGGGGAGCTGTTTTTT; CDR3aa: CAWRAWGTGTRTSNTGELFF
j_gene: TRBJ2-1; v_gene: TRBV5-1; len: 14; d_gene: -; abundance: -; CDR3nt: TGCGCCAGCAGCTTGGATCAGCGGGCGGAAGAAAAGTTCTTC; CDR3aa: CASSLDQRAEEKFF
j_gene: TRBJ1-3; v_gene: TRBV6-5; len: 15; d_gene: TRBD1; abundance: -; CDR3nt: TGTGCCAGCAGTTACTCGGGCCAGGGGGAAAACACCATATATTTT; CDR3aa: CASSYSGQGENTIYF
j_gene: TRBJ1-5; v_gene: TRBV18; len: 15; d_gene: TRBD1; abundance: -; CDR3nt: TGTGCCAGCTCCCCGGACAGGGACGGCAATCAGCCCCAGCATTTT; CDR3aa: CASSPDRDGNQPQHF
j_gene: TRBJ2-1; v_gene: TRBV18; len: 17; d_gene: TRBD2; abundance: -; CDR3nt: TGTGCCAGCTCACCGCGTAGCGGGGGGATCTCCTACAATGAGCAGTTCTTC; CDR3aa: CASSPRSGGISYNEQFF
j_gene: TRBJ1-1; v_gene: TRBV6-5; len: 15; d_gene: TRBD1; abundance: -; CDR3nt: TGTGCCAGCAGCCTACAGGGGGCCCAGACCACTGAAGCTTTCTTT; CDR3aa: CASSLQGAQTTEAFF
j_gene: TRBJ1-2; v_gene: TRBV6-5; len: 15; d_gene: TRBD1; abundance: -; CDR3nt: TGTGCCAGCAGTCCGATATTACAGGGGAGCTATGGCTACACCTTC; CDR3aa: CASSPILQGSYGYTF
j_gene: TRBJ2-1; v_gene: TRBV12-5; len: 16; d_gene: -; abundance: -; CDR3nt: TGTGCTAGTGGTCCGCGTGGTAACGCCGTCGTTGGTGAGCAGTTCTTC; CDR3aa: CASGPRGNAVVGEQFF
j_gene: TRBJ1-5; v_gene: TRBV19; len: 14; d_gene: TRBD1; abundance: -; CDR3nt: TGTGCCAGTGCCACAGGGGCGTCGAATCAGCCCCAGCATTTT; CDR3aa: CASATGASNQPQHF